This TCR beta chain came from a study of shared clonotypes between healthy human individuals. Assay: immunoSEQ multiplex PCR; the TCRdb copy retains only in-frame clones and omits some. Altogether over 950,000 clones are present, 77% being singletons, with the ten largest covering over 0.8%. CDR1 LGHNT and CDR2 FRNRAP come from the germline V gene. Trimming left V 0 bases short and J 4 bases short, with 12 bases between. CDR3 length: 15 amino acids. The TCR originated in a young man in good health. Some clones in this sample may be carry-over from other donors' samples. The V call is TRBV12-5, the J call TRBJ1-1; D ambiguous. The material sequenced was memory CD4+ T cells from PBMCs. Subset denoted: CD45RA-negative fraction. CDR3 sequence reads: CASGLVLGQITEAFF. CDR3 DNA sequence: TGTGCTAGTGGTTTGGTACTCGGGCAGATCACTGAAGCTTTCTTT.